This entry lists 17 T cell receptor beta chains sequenced from one sample in a study of response to subunit inactivated influenza vaccine. TCRdb ran MiXCR on the RT-PCR reads and lists one entry per CDR3 protein. This sample has 800,000 to 1,000,000 distinct CDR3 sequences, with approximately 21% found just once. Sequencing used PBMCs from blood, obtained 5 days after vaccination. All receptors come from a man aged 50-60 years who received an inactivated influenza vaccine.

A few counts support this clonotype. The CDR3 DNA follows: TGTGCCATCAGTGGGACAGAAAAAAATTACGAGCAGTACTTC. Protein sequence: CAISGTEKNYEQYF. The rearrangement joins TRBV10-3 to TRBJ2-7, with D possibly being TRBD1 (6 bases). The germline CDR1 and CDR2 sequences are ENHRY and SYGVKD. This CDR3 is built from 14 residues. Trimming shortened V by 4 bases and J by 4 bases, and 14 bases separated the two germline ends.

This clonotype was found many times. This chain connects TRBV24-1 to TRBJ2-5; D unresolved. This CDR3 has 12 amino acids. V lost 0 bases and J 5 bases, leaving 3 bases between the germline ends. CDR1 and CDR2 (germline): KGHDR, SFDVKD. CDR3 nucleotide sequence: TGTGCCACCAGTGATTTGCGGGAGACCCAGTACTTC. This translates into CATSDLRETQYF.

The V and J genes are TRBV24-1 and TRBJ2-2; D might be TRBD1 (6 bases). Germline CDR1 KGHDR, CDR2 SFDVKD. CDR3 size: 15 residues. V lost 2 bases and J 4 bases, leaving 10 bases between the germline ends. As DNA, the CDR3 is TGTGCCACCAGTGATTCGGGACAAATCACCGGGGAGCTGTTTTTT. The encoded protein is CATSDSGQITGELFF.

This chain connects TRBV6-5 to TRBJ2-7; TRBD2 agrees at 12 bases. Germline V gene sequence: CDR1 MNHEY, CDR2 SVGAGI. V lost 2 bases, J lost 5 bases, and 7 bases stayed unmatched. The CDR3 sequence is 16 residues long. CDR3 amino acids: CASSYATSGRRHEQYF. CDR3 DNA: TGTGCCAGCAGTTACGCCACTAGCGGGAGGAGGCACGAGCAGTACTTC.

J is TRBJ1-3 and V is TRBV6-1, with D unclear. Per germline, CDR1 MNHNS and CDR2 SASEGT. This CDR3 spans 15 amino acids. V dropped 6 bases and J dropped 0 bases, with 12 bases sitting between them. The CDR3 nucleotides read TGTGCCAGCAGACGTAACGGGGACTCTGGAAACACCATATATTTT. As protein: CASRRNGDSGNTIYF.

V gene TRBV5-1 combines with J gene TRBJ2-5; 7 nucleotides agree with TRBD1. The CDR3 spans 15 residues. CDR1 is SGHRS, CDR2 YFSETQ, per germline. V shed 4 bases, J shed 2 bases, and the junction held 8 bases outside the gene matches. This CDR3 reads CASSPDLDRQETQYF. In nucleotides, the CDR3 is TGCGCCAGCAGCCCCGACTTGGACAGGCAAGAGACCCAGTACTTC.

V and J are TRBV7-9 and TRBJ1-1, with D perhaps matching TRBD1 (6 bases). V gave up 6 bases and J gave up 0 bases, with 14 bases separating them. Germline CDR1 and CDR2: SEHNR and FQNEAQ (reference sequence). The CDR3 runs 15 residues. Written as DNA, the CDR3 is TGTGCCAGCAGTTCTACAGGGAGCATGAACACTGAAGCTTTCTTT. This sequence encodes CASSSTGSMNTEAFF. The full variable domain, completed using reference TRBV7-9 and TRBJ1-1, is DTGVSQNPRHKITKRGQNVTFRCDPISEHNRLYWYRQTLGQGPEFLTYFQNEAQLEKSRLLSDRFSAERPKGSFSTLEIQRTEQGDSAMYLCASSSTGSMNTEAFFGQGTRLTVV.

The chain employs TRBV7-2 and TRBJ2-7; D may be TRBD1 or TRBD2 (5 bases each). Trimming took 5 bases from V and 6 from J, leaving 17 bases between them. The germline gives CDR1 SGHTA, CDR2 FQGNSA. The CDR3 runs to 14 residues. The CDR3 nucleotides are TGTGCCAGCAGCCCGACAAACGGGGCTCTCGAGCAGTACTTC. It specifies CASSPTNGALEQYF.

The chain is built from TRBV12-3 or TRBV12-4 and TRBJ2-2; no firm D call. The CDR3 extends over 16 amino acids. Trimming cost V 7 bases and J 5 bases, with 20 bases left between them. Here the CDR3 DNA reads TGTGCCAGCACCGAAGGAGCCAGGCTGAGGACCGGGGAGCTGTTTTTT. It encodes CASTEGARLRTGELFF.

This clonotype was picked up a small number of times. The chain couples TRBV12-3 or TRBV12-4 to TRBJ2-2; D not resolved. The CDR3 length is 12 residues. With 5 bases removed from V and 7 bases from J, the gap between germline ends came to 8 bases. The CDR3 DNA sequence: TGTGCCAGCAGTCGATCGGGCGGGGAGCTGTTTTTT. Translation: CASSRSGGELFF.

The J gene is TRBJ2-7, the V gene TRBV4-1; 7 nucleotides line up with TRBD1. The CDR3 consists of 14 residues. Per the germline V gene, CDR1 is MGHRA and CDR2 is YSYEKL. V lost 4 bases, J lost 2 bases, and 5 bases stayed unmatched. This chain's CDR3 is CASSPTGSPYEQYF. In DNA form, the CDR3 reads TGCGCCAGCAGCCCGACAGGGTCCCCCTACGAGCAGTACTTC.

The chain is built from TRBV20-1 and TRBJ1-1; D is possibly TRBD1 (5 bases). The CDR3 covers 13 residues. Germline values: CDR1 DFQATT, CDR2 SNEGSKA (reference sequence). The chain's CDR3 is CRTQGTAKTEAFF. The CDR3 DNA sequence: TGCAGGACTCAAGGGACCGCGAAGACTGAAGCTTTCTTT.

The chain employs TRBV7-9 and TRBJ1-2, with D possibly being TRBD1 (5 bases). Trimming shortened V by 5 bases and J by 10 bases, and 20 bases separated the two germline ends. The CDR3 sequence is 14 residues long. In germline, CDR1 is SEHNR, CDR2 FQNEAQ (reference sequence). CDR3 nucleotides: TGTGCCAGCAGCCCCCCAGGGAAATTCTTTGCCTACACCTTC. Translated: CASSPPGKFFAYTF. Full variable domain (missing parts from reference TRBV7-9 and TRBJ1-2): DTGVSQNPRHKITKRGQNVTFRCDPISEHNRLYWYRQTLGQGPEFLTYFQNEAQLEKSRLLSDRFSAERPKGSFSTLEIQRTEQGDSAMYLCASSPPGKFFAYTFGSGTRLTVV.

This clonotype occurred a few times. The chain couples TRBV10-3 to TRBJ2-7; 12 bases are a match to TRBD1. The CDR3 spans 15 residues. V lost 4 bases to trimming and J lost 3 bases; unmatched junction nucleotides: 4. Looked up from germline, CDR1 is ENHRY and CDR2 is SYGVKD. The CDR3 region has the DNA TGTGCCATCAGTGGCGGGACAGGGGGCAGCTACGAGCAGTACTTC. It translates to CAISGGTGGSYEQYF.

This clonotype was detected ten times or more. This sequence joins TRBV29-1 and TRBJ2-3; the D gene could be TRBD1 or TRBD2 (5 bases each). The CDR3 totals 13 residues. Germline V gene data show CDR1 as SQVTM and CDR2 as ANQGSEA. Trimming stripped 5 bases from V and 2 bases from J, with 11 bases between. CDR3: CSVWGGLTDTQYF. CDR3 DNA: TGCAGCGTTTGGGGCGGACTCACAGATACGCAGTATTTT.

The V and J genes are TRBV5-1 and TRBJ2-7; 11 positions match TRBD1. Unmatched junction bases numbered 6, after V lost 4 bases and J lost 6 bases. The germline V gene encodes CDR1 SGHRS and CDR2 YFSETQ. CDR3 length: 14 amino acids. CDR3 amino acids: CASSPGQGAAEQYF. CDR3 bases: TGCGCCAGCAGCCCTGGACAGGGGGCTGCCGAGCAGTACTTC.

This clonotype was observed a handful of times. The chain couples TRBV5-1 to TRBJ2-5, with a weak D call TRBD1 (6 bases). Germline V gives CDR1 SGHRS, CDR2 YFSETQ. The CDR3 is 11 residues long. V was cut by 3 bases and J by 6 bases, with 6 bases left in between. CDR3 nucleotide sequence: TGCGCCAGCAGCTGGGACAAGACCCAGTACTTC. Translating gives CASSWDKTQYF.